This T cell receptor (beta chain) originates from a study of blood T cell repertoires in COVID-19 (TCRdb year 2020). About the study as a whole: Samples from collaborators originated in the United States, Italy and Spain and spanned both the acute and convalescent phases of COVID-19. The prospective study material was composed of cDNA or gDNA derived from T cells, B-cell-depleted T cells, or PBMCs. Subjects who had been exposed to COVID-19, were actively infected with it, or had recovered from it provided the deeply sampled blood TCRbeta repertoires that made up the dataset. A freely available public database, intended as a resource for researchers studying the immune response to SARS-CoV-2, is where the repertoires were released. The samples were drawn from the first 160 participants of the ongoing ImmuneRACE study and from 1,254 subjects provided by 6 global collaborators. The sample metadata nearly always contained a de-identified subject ID, COVID-19 status, age in years and sex. HLA class I and class II types, where available, came from metadata supplied by the sample provider rather than from assay-based typing.

Counted from cysteine to phenylalanine, this CDR3 has 14 amino acids. Just CDR3 DNA is preserved here, 42 bases in frame from base 1. The germline V gene specifies MNHEY as CDR1 and SVGAGI as CDR2. Trimming at the junction amounts to 0 bases on V and 4 bases on J, and the germline ends lie 9 bases apart. A note on this clone: Its specific antigen is unknown. No base quality information exists; no much larger clone differs at one position.

One collaborating source in Seattle enrolled patients during active infection and followed them longitudinally through the course of disease. The collaborating institutions used their own protocols to collect whole blood in K2EDTA tubes. For TCRbeta analysis, collaborator samples were shipped as frozen whole blood, as isolated PBMCs, or as DNA extracted from either sample type. General conclusions and limits of the study: How much clinical and demographic metadata was included differed by source and by participant, and the metadata was provided uncurated.

TCRbeta CDR3 regions were amplified from genomic DNA by means of the immunoSEQ Assay, a bias-controlled multiplex PCR. On the authors' methods: The number of nucleated cells in each sample was estimated by amplification of reference gene primers within the assay. Sequence reads were collapsed and filtered to measure the absolute abundance of every unique TCRbeta CDR3 rearrangement. For each sample, productive Simpson clonality was calculated as the square root of Simpson's diversity index over productive rearrangements. TCRdb retrieved this table from immuneACCESS and kept in-frame rearrangements only. Not all clones are present; in checked studies, unresolved V genes account for under half, and no reason is known for the remainder. V, J and clone size are taken as reported in that table, and D and trimming were inferred from the DNA itself. The sample table lists 150,000 to 180,000 clones, about 83% of them with a count of one. Of the sample, about 12% falls within the top ten clones.

Sequencing used peripheral blood. This sequence originates from a woman in her sixties or seventies with COVID-19, enrolled during active disease. This chain joins TRBV6-5 to TRBJ1-1; TRBD1 is a possible D gene, resting on 5 matching bases. The CDR3 has the sequence CASSYSGVGTEAFF. The nucleotide sequence is TGTGCCAGCAGTTACTCAGGGGTGGGCACTGAAGCTTTCTTT.